The 13 T cell receptor beta chains below come from one sample, sequenced in a study of blood T cell repertoires in COVID-19. Generated by immunoSEQ multiplex PCR, the TCRdb table keeps only in-frame clones and is missing some. The sample records over 400,000 clones, 86% being singletons. Source material: peripheral blood. These receptors all come from a young woman with active or convalescent COVID-19.

This clone was seen just once. J is TRBJ2-3 and V is TRBV10-1, with a tentative D call TRBD1 (6 bases). V was cut by 3 bases and J by 0 bases, with 13 bases left in between. Germline assignment: CDR1 WNHNN and CDR2 SYGVQD (reference sequence). This CDR3 contains 16 residues. CDR3 sequence (DNA): TGCGCCAGCAGTGAAATCATGGGGGCTAGCACAGATACGCAGTATTTT. Amino acids: CASSEIMGASTDTQYF.

This clone has only one observation. In DNA, the CDR3 is TGTGCCAGCAGTGGCGGGACTACAAACACCGGGGAGCTGTTTTTT. This sequence encodes CASSGGTTNTGELFF. The rearrangement links TRBV27 to TRBJ2-2; TRBD2 matches 7 bases. Trimming took 5 bases from V and 2 from J; bases not matched to a gene: 5. There are 15 residues in the CDR3. The germline gives CDR1 MNHEY, CDR2 SMNVEV (reference sequence).

The gene calls are TRBV13 and TRBJ2-1; 9 bases align to TRBD1. Germline CDR1 PRHDT, CDR2 FYEKMQ (reference sequence). V shed 3 bases, J shed 7 bases, and the junction held 4 bases outside the gene matches. The CDR3 has 14 residues. The CDR3 protein is CASSFGTGRNEQFF. The DNA of the CDR3 is TGTGCCAGCAGCTTCGGGACAGGGAGGAATGAGCAGTTCTTC.

This clone showed up just once. This sequence joins TRBV19 and TRBJ2-2; 10 positions agree with TRBD2. Germline V CDR1 and CDR2: LNHDA, SQIVND (reference sequence). The CDR3 runs to 17 residues. The ends lost 3 bases at V and 2 bases at J; junction bases unmatched: 6. CDR3 amino acids: CASSMASGSPNTGELFF. CDR3 DNA: TGTGCCAGTAGTATGGCTAGCGGGAGCCCAAACACCGGGGAGCTGTTTTTT.

For the CDR3, the DNA is TGTGCCAGCAGCGTAGGACTAGCGGGAGGCAATGTCTACAATGAGCAGTTCTTC. It yields the protein CASSVGLAGGNVYNEQFF. The chain employs TRBV9 and TRBJ2-1, with 13 bases that match TRBD2. The CDR3 length is 18 residues. The V segment lost 0 bases and the J segment 3 bases; nucleotides outside the gene matches: 6. The germline V gene has CDR1 SGDLS and CDR2 YYNGEE.

This clone was recorded once. CDR3 in amino acids: CASSLVASGTDTQYF. Here the CDR3 DNA reads TGCGCCAGCAGCTTGGTCGCTAGCGGCACAGATACGCAGTATTTT. The V and J genes are TRBV5-1 and TRBJ2-3, with a tentative D call TRBD2 (6 bases). Germline assignment: CDR1 SGHRS and CDR2 YFSETQ. The CDR3 contains 15 residues. V was pared by 0 bases and J by 1 base, with 9 bases between.

The rearrangement links TRBV4-1 to TRBJ1-2, with TRBD1 matching over 8 bases. Germline V gene lookup returns CDR1 MGHRA and CDR2 YSYEKL. The V segment lost 3 bases and the J segment 3 bases; nucleotides outside the gene matches: 6. The CDR3 is 15 amino acids. The CDR3 DNA is TGCGCCAGCAGCCATTCGGACAGGGTTGACTATGGCTACACCTTC. Translated: CASSHSDRVDYGYTF.

The V call is TRBV11-2, the J call TRBJ2-6, with D maybe TRBD2 (5 bases). The CDR3 has 17 amino acids. The germline V gene encodes CDR1 SGHAT and CDR2 FQNNGV. Trimming left V 1 base short and J 1 base short, with 11 bases between. CDR3 nucleotides: TGTGCCAGCAGCTTAGGTCCCCAGCGGTCTGGGGCCAACGTCCTGACTTTC. Its translation is CASSLGPQRSGANVLTF.

The V gene is TRBV4-1, the J gene TRBJ1-1; 9 bases align to TRBD1. The CDR3 length is 15 residues. V trimming: 3 bases; J trimming: 3 bases; junction bases outside the gene matches: 5. Germline V gives CDR1 MGHRA, CDR2 YSYEKL. CDR3 in DNA: TGCGCCAGCAGCCATCCCCGGACAGGGGACACTGAAGCTTTCTTT. Translating gives CASSHPRTGDTEAFF.

The rearrangement links TRBV19 to TRBJ1-2; 9 nucleotides line up with TRBD1. Unmatched junction bases numbered 5, after V lost 10 bases and J lost 5 bases. Germline CDR1 reads LNHDA; CDR2 reads SQIVND (reference sequence). This CDR3 region has 12 residues. CDR3 nucleotides: TGTGCCACGGGGGACAGGGTTTATGGCTACACCTTC. This gives the protein CATGDRVYGYTF.

The chain uses TRBV9 and TRBJ2-1, with a tentative D call TRBD2 (6 bases). The germline V and J ends were trimmed by 4 bases and 6 bases, with 17 bases remaining between them. The CDR3 consists of 15 residues. Germline V CDR1 and CDR2: SGDLS, YYNGEE. Here the CDR3 reads CASSIGELASNEQFF. In DNA, the CDR3 is TGTGCCAGCAGCATAGGAGAACTAGCATCCAATGAGCAGTTCTTC.

V is TRBV5-1 and J is TRBJ2-1, with TRBD2 matching 13 bases. The CDR3 extends over 15 amino acids. Unmatched junction bases numbered 5, after V lost 4 bases and J lost 7 bases. CDR1 is SGHRS and CDR2 is YFSETQ in the germline V gene. The CDR3 DNA sequence: TGCGCCAGCAGCAGGACTAGCGGGAGCTGGAATGAGCAGTTCTTC. This gives the protein CASSRTSGSWNEQFF.

The J gene is TRBJ2-5, the V gene TRBV5-4; 8 bases agree with TRBD2. The V gene end was trimmed by 2 bases and the J gene end by 5 bases; junction bases not matched to a gene: 5. Germline lookup yields CDR1 SGHNT and CDR2 YYREEE (reference sequence). The CDR3 is 14 amino acids. This chain's CDR3 is CASSFDSGGETQYF. The CDR3 bases are TGTGCCAGCAGCTTTGATTCGGGAGGGGAGACCCAGTACTTC.